The clone carrying this T cell receptor (beta chain) was seen at least ten times. Amplified TCR beta CDR3 regions derived from RNA transcripts. The primer set for the first-round RT-PCR of the TCR CDR3 was HTBI. In TCRdb, the multiplex PCR reads were re-called with MiXCR into one record per CDR3 protein. Here the sample spans 500,000 to 650,000 distinct CDR3 sequences, about 20% being singletons. The data derive from a study of T cells in Graves' hyperthyroidism and ophthalmopathy. The V end was cut by 5 bases, the J end by 5 bases, with 10 bases between. Germline V gene sequence: CDR1 PRHDT, CDR2 FYEKMQ (reference sequence). The CDR3 has 13 amino acids.

The sequence was obtained from a man aged 40-49 years with Graves' ophthalmopathy. Specimen: blood. This chain connects TRBV13 to TRBJ2-1; either TRBD1 or TRBD2 may supply D (5 bases each). The CDR3 sequence: CASSLLGDNEQFF. The CDR3, as DNA: TGTGCCAGCAGCCTACTGGGGGACAATGAGCAGTTCTTC.